What follows describes a single TCR beta chain. The target antigen is unknown. This table comes from immunoSEQ multiplex PCR, and its TCRdb copy is limited to in-frame clones, with some not included. The table has about 80,000 clones, around 92% seen once; the top ten hold roughly 0.7%. This record belongs to a study of graft-versus-host responses after intestinal transplantation. Study outcomes and limitations: Declines in HvG clones occurring early post-transplant were associated with peak circulating GvH clone levels.

V lost 4 bases and J lost 4, with 7 bases in between. The germline V gene has CDR1 SGDLS and CDR2 YYNGEE. The CDR3 runs to 12 residues. Source: PBMCs, taken 98 days after intestinal transplantation. The chain recombines TRBV9 with TRBJ2-3; perhaps D is TRBD1 or TRBD2 (5 bases each). The receptor comes from a human patient who received an intestinal transplant, so some T cells may come from the graft donor. The CDR3 loop is CASSRGADTQYF. As DNA, the CDR3 is TGTGCCAGCAGCCGAGGGGCAGATACGCAGTATTTT.